This passage covers 20 T cell receptor beta chains from one sample sequenced in a study of neoadjuvant anti-PD-1 for oral cavity cancer (dated by TCRdb to the early 2020s). Library generation was performed with the immunoSEQ multiplex PCR assay. TCRdb's version of the immuneACCESS table is confined to in-frame rearrangements and falls short of the full clone set. An unresolved V gene accounts for under half of the shortfall where checked; the remainder is of unknown origin. The table for this sample lists about 9,800 clones; 61% of them were counted only once. The ten biggest clones cover almost 4.5% of the sample. The meaning of the sample's time point label: after neoadjuvant nivolumab, at surgical resection. Sequencing used PBMCs, obtained after nivolumab (anti-PD-1) treatment. These receptors came from a person aged 35 to 85 with oral cavity squamous cell carcinoma.

The CDR3 loop reads CASSPIAGVRNEQFF. CDR3 bases: TGTGCCAGCAGCCCCATAGCGGGAGTGCGCAATGAGCAGTTCTTC. The chain is built from TRBV7-8 and TRBJ2-1; 9 nucleotides agree with TRBD2. This CDR3 region has 15 residues. V shed 5 bases and J 6 bases; nucleotides not matched to a gene: 8. Germline V gene sequence: CDR1 SGHVS, CDR2 FQNEAQ.

The V gene is TRBV28, the J gene TRBJ1-6; 8 bases fit TRBD1. The V and J ends lost 3 bases and 7 bases, in that order; junction bases with no gene match: 5. This CDR3 contains 15 residues. CDR1 and CDR2 from the germline V gene are MDHEN and SYDVKM. CDR3 DNA sequence: TGTGCCAGCAGTTTGATGGACAGGGAAAATTCACCCCTCCACTTT. Encoded protein: CASSLMDRENSPLHF.

The chain uses TRBV2 and TRBJ1-6; the match to TRBD1 covers 8 bases. CDR1 is SNHLY, CDR2 FYNNEI, per germline. Trimming at V came to 4 bases and at J to 9 bases, leaving 11 bases not matched to a gene. This CDR3 is 16 amino acids long. The CDR3 bases are TGTGCCAGCAGTGCTAGGACAGGGAGTGGGAGTTCACCCCTCCACTTT. This codes for CASSARTGSGSSPLHF.

This sequence joins TRBV4-2 and TRBJ1-1; D perhaps matches TRBD1 (6 bases). Germline CDR1 is LGHNA and CDR2 is YNFKEQ. The CDR3 runs 15 residues. The V gene lost 8 bases and the J gene lost 0 bases, with 16 bases spanning the gap. CDR3 sequence reads: CASAQNRALNTEAFF. In nucleotides, the CDR3 is TGTGCCAGCGCCCAAAACAGGGCACTGAACACTGAAGCTTTCTTT.

This chain connects TRBV11-2 to TRBJ1-1, with D hard to call. The ends were cut back, 8 bases at V and 3 bases at J, with 13 bases in the middle. Germline V lookup: CDR1 SGHAT, CDR2 FQNNGV. CDR3 length: 13 amino acids. The CDR3 is CASSRGIDTEAFF. The DNA for the CDR3 is TGTGCCAGCTCAAGAGGGATTGACACTGAAGCTTTCTTT.

This clone was counted only a few times. The chain is built from TRBV12-5 and TRBJ2-1; TRBD2 matches at 7 bases. The CDR3 runs to 15 residues. Looked up from germline, CDR1 is LGHNT and CDR2 is FRNRAP. The V and J ends lost 5 bases and 2 bases, in that order; junction bases with no gene match: 6. CDR3 amino acids: CASGPGTTAYNEQFF. The CDR3 DNA is TGTGCTAGTGGTCCCGGGACTACCGCCTACAATGAGCAGTTCTTC.

Only a few counts were recorded for this clone. This sequence joins TRBV4-2 and TRBJ1-5; maybe TRBD1 (5 bases). This CDR3 has 15 residues. V lost 4 bases to trimming and J lost 2 bases, with 12 bases between them. Germline CDR1 is LGHNA and CDR2 is YNFKEQ. CDR3 bases: TGTGCCAGCAGCCCAATCCGGGACGGCAATCAGCCCCAGCATTTT. Protein sequence: CASSPIRDGNQPQHF.

This chain uses TRBV14 with TRBJ1-6, with 9 bases aligning to TRBD1. In germline, CDR1 is SGHDN, CDR2 FVKESK. The trim removed 7 bases at V and 6 bases at J, leaving 7 bases unmatched. This CDR3 is built from 15 residues. CDR3 nucleotide sequence: TGTGCCAGCACCACAGGGGGCGCGGGTAATTCACCCCTCCACTTT. It translates to CASTTGGAGNSPLHF.

This clone came up once. V is TRBV5-4 and J is TRBJ2-7; the D gene is possibly TRBD1 (5 bases). Germline CDR1 reads SGHNT; CDR2 reads YYREEE (reference sequence). Trimming took off 1 base at V and 4 bases at J, with 9 bases between the two ends. The CDR3 sequence is 13 residues long. The CDR3 loop is CASSLRGSYEQYF. The CDR3 coding sequence is TGTGCCAGCAGCTTGAGGGGCTCTTACGAGCAGTACTTC.

The chain recombines TRBV7-9 with TRBJ1-2, with 7 nucleotides matching TRBD1. Germline-derived CDR1 and CDR2 are SEHNR and FQNEAQ (reference sequence). The CDR3 is made up of 14 amino acids. V was clipped by 4 bases and J by 4 bases; unmatched bases: 6. The CDR3 DNA is TGTGCCAGCAGCTCACCGGGACAGATCTATGGCTACACCTTC. Its protein product is CASSSPGQIYGYTF.

This clone was picked up a small number of times. The chain carries TRBV6-1 and TRBJ1-2, with 8 bases fitting TRBD1. With V trimmed by 4 bases and J by 6 bases, 10 bases remained unmatched. The CDR3 sequence is 15 residues long. CDR1 and CDR2 (germline): MNHNS, SASEGT. The CDR3 DNA sequence: TGTGCCAGCAGTGGTCAGGGGGCGCGTGTCGATGGCTACACCTTC. It yields the protein CASSGQGARVDGYTF.

This rearrangement joins TRBV10-3 to TRBJ2-7; D uncertain. The CDR3 consists of 14 residues. Germline V gene lookup returns CDR1 ENHRY and CDR2 SYGVKD. Trimming cost V 2 bases and J 2 bases, with 10 bases left between them. For the CDR3, the DNA is TGTGCCATCAGTGAGCGAGAGCGTACCTACGAGCAGTACTTC. The encoded protein is CAISERERTYEQYF.

The CDR3 sequence is CASSLDRGDTQYF. The CDR3 bases are TGTGCCAGCAGCCTCGACCGGGGAGATACGCAGTATTTT. The chain combines TRBV7-2 with TRBJ2-3; possible D gene TRBD2, 5 bases. CDR1 and CDR2 from the germline V gene are SGHTA and FQGNSA. This CDR3 is built from 13 residues. Trimming took off 5 bases at V and 5 bases at J, with 11 bases between the two ends.

This clone has just a few counts. CDR3 loop: CASSRTALYEQYF. The CDR3 coding sequence is TGTGCCAGCAGCCGGACAGCCCTCTACGAGCAGTACTTC. J is TRBJ2-7 and V is TRBV11-2; a possible D gene is TRBD1 (6 bases). The germline CDR1 and CDR2 sequences are SGHAT and FQNNGV. The CDR3 has 13 amino acids. The V gene lost 5 bases and the J gene lost 3 bases, with 11 bases spanning the gap.

The V call is TRBV6-4, the J call TRBJ1-2; no reliable D call. V gave up 4 bases and J gave up 3 bases, with 6 bases separating them. CDR1 is MRHNA and CDR2 is SNTAGT in the germline V gene. The CDR3 contains 12 residues. In DNA form, the CDR3 reads TGTGCCAGCAGTGGGCCGGACTATGGCTACACCTTC. Its protein is CASSGPDYGYTF.

The J gene is TRBJ1-1, the V gene TRBV5-6; D may be TRBD1 (5 bases). This CDR3 spans 15 amino acids. Deletions cut 3 bases from V and 5 bases from J, with 17 bases between. Germline V gene data show CDR1 as SGHDT and CDR2 as YYEEEE. The CDR3 coding sequence is TGTGCCAGCAGCTCATACGACAGAGCTGGGACTGAAGCTTTCTTT. The encoded protein is CASSSYDRAGTEAFF.

The V call is TRBV6-4, the J call TRBJ1-6; D perhaps matches TRBD1 (5 bases). V was cut by 6 bases and J by 5 bases, with 11 bases left in between. The V gene's germline CDR1 is MRHNA and CDR2 SNTAGT. This CDR3 spans 14 amino acids. The CDR3 nucleotides read TGTGCCAGCAGCGAGGGGATAGATAATTCACCCCTCCACTTT. Translation gives CASSEGIDNSPLHF.

This chain connects TRBV30 to TRBJ1-2, with D possibly being TRBD1 (5 bases). The V end lost 5 bases, the J end lost 4 bases, and 14 bases lay between the germline ends. The germline CDR1 and CDR2 sequences are GTSNPN and SVGIG (reference sequence). The CDR3 has 13 residues. The CDR3 bases are TGTGCCTGGGTTGGGACGTCTGGCTATGGCTACACCTTC. This codes for CAWVGTSGYGYTF.

The chain joins TRBV9 to TRBJ1-3; possible D gene TRBD1, 6 bases. Germline V gives CDR1 SGDLS, CDR2 YYNGEE. The CDR3 covers 17 residues. Trimming took off 0 bases at V and 4 bases at J, with 17 bases between the two ends. CDR3 region: CASSVGAGGFGGNTIYF. CDR3 nucleotides: TGTGCCAGCAGCGTAGGTGCGGGGGGCTTTGGAGGAAACACCATATATTTT. Supplemented by reference TRBV9 and TRBJ1-3, the full variable domain reads DSGVTQTPKHLITATGQRVTLRCSPRSGDLSVYWYQQSLDQGLQFLIQYYNGEERAKGNILERFSAQQFPDLHSELNLSSLELGDSALYFCASSVGAGGFGGNTIYFGEGSWLTVV.

The rearrangement joins TRBV7-9 to TRBJ1-2; a weak D match, TRBD1 (6 bases). V shed 0 bases and J shed 8 bases, with 10 bases lying between them. The CDR3 spans 13 residues. Germline CDR1 is SEHNR and CDR2 is FQNEAQ (reference sequence). The CDR3 protein is CASSLAQGWGYTF. The DNA of the CDR3 is TGTGCCAGCAGCTTAGCACAGGGCTGGGGCTACACCTTC.